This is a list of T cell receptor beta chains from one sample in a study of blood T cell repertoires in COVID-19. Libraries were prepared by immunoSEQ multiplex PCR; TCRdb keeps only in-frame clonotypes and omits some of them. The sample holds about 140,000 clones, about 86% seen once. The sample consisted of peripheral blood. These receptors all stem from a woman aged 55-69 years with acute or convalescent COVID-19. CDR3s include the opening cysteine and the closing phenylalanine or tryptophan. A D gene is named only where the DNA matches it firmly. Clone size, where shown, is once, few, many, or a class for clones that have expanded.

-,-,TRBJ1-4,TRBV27,CASSPSVPGSPPRANEKLFF,TGTGCCAGCAGTCCTTCTGTACCGGGTTCGCCGCCGCGTGCTAATGAAAAACTGTTTTTT
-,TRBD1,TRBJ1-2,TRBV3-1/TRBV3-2,CASSDRGSNYGYTF,TGTGCCAGCAGCGACAGGGGGAGCAACTATGGCTACACCTTC
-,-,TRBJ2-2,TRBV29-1,CSARGGTGELFF,TGCAGCGCGAGGGGTGGGACCGGGGAGCTGTTTTTT
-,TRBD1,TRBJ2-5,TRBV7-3,CASSLRGQAFQETQYF,TGTGCCAGCAGCTTAAGGGGACAGGCCTTCCAAGAGACCCAGTACTTC
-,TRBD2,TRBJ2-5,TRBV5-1,CASSLGLAGDQQETQYF,TGCGCCAGCAGCTTGGGACTAGCGGGGGACCAACAAGAGACCCAGTACTTC
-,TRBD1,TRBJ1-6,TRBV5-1,CASSLDTGGKNSPLHF,TGCGCCAGCAGCTTGGACACAGGGGGAAAAAATTCACCCCTCCACTTT
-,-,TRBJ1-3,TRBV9,CASSVSSGGNTIYF,TGTGCCAGCAGCGTATCCAGCGGTGGAAACACCATATATTTT
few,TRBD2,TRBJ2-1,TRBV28,CASSLSSGGARNEQFF,TGTGCCAGCAGTCTCTCTAGCGGGGGGGCTCGGAATGAGCAGTTCTTC
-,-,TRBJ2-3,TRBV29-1,CSVRGKGTGSTDTQYF,TGCAGCGTGAGGGGGAAGGGGACCGGGAGCACAGATACGCAGTATTTT
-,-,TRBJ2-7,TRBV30,CAWSPPFSGSYSYEQYF,TGTGCCTGGAGTCCTCCTTTTTCCGGGTCCTACTCCTACGAGCAGTACTTC
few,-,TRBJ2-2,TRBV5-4,CASHHRGKLNTGELFF,TGTGCCAGCCACCATCGGGGGAAACTAAACACCGGGGAGCTGTTTTTT
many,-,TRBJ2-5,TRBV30,CVSDGGDQETQYF,TGTGTGTCCGACGGGGGAGACCAAGAGACCCAGTACTTC
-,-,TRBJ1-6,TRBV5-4,CASSLDVAGQRNSPLHF,TGTGCCAGCAGCTTGGACGTGGCGGGGCAAAGGAATTCACCCCTCCACTTT
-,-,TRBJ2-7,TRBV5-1,CASGPLGGSYEQYF,TGCGCCAGCGGCCCTTTGGGGGGTTCCTACGAGCAGTACTTC
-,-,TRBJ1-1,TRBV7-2,CASSVSGRRPMNTEAFF,TGTGCCAGCAGCGTTAGCGGCCGGAGACCCATGAACACTGAAGCTTTCTTT
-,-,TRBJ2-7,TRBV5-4,CASSWANGEQYF,TGTGCCAGCAGCTGGGCGAACGGCGAGCAGTACTTC
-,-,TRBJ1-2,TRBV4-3,CASSQDTQTYGHTF,TGCGCCAGCAGCCAAGATACCCAGACATATGGCCACACCTTC
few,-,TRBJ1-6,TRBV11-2,CASSLRAGRDSPLHF,TGTGCCAGCAGCTTAAGGGCAGGGAGGGATTCACCCCTCCACTTT
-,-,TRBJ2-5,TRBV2,CAIARGEKETQYF,TGTGCCATCGCACGCGGAGAGAAAGAGACCCAGTACTTC
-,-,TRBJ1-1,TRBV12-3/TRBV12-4,CASSLGGPSEAFF,TGTGCCAGCAGTTTAGGTGGGCCGTCTGAAGCTTTCTTT
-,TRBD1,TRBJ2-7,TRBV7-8,CASSLESGGSYEQYF,TGTGCCAGCAGCTTAGAGTCAGGGGGATCCTACGAGCAGTACTTC
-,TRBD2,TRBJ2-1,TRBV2,CASGTSGGANEQFF,TGTGCCAGCGGGACTAGCGGGGGGGCCAATGAGCAGTTCTTC
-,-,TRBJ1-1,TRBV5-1,CASTWGRSTEAFF,TGCGCCAGCACCTGGGGCAGGTCCACTGAAGCTTTCTTT
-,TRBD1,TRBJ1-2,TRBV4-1,CASIRRTGANYGYTF,TGCGCCAGCATAAGACGGACAGGCGCTAACTATGGCTACACCTTC
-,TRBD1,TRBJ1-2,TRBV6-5,CASREDRDSGYTF,TGTGCCAGCAGGGAGGACAGGGACTCTGGCTACACCTTC
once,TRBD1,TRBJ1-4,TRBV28,CASSSRGINEKLFF,TGTGCCAGCAGTTCCAGGGGGATCAATGAAAAACTGTTTTTT
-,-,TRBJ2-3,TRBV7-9,CASSLHTDTQYF,TGTGCCAGCAGCTTACACACAGATACGCAGTATTTT
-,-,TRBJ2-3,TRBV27,CASRRGPSTDTQYF,TGTGCCAGCAGGCGGGGGCCTAGCACAGATACGCAGTATTTT
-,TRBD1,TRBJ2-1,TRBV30,CAWSGTGTFF,TGTGCCTGGAGTGGGACAGGGACTTTCTTC
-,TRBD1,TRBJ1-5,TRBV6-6,CASSPLRAGTVNQPQHF,TGTGCCAGCAGTCCACTACGGGCAGGGACAGTCAATCAGCCCCAGCATTTT
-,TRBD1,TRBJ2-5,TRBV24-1,CATSDASQGRQETQYF,TGTGCCACCAGTGATGCATCACAGGGGCGGCAAGAGACCCAGTACTTC
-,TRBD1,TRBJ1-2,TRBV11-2,CASSEHRDRGLYGYTF,TGTGCCAGCAGCGAACACCGGGACAGGGGCCTCTATGGCTACACCTTC
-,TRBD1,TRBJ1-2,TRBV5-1,CASNAGQGRGYTF,TGCGCCAGCAACGCCGGACAGGGTAGGGGCTACACCTTC
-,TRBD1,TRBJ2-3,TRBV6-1,CASSELPGTGGTDTQYF,TGTGCCAGCAGTGAGCTTCCCGGGACAGGGGGGACAGATACGCAGTATTTT
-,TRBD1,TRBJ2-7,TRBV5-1,CASSLEGGAVYEQYF,TGCGCCAGCAGCTTGGAAGGGGGCGCGGTCTACGAGCAGTACTTC
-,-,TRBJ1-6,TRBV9,CASSPSYKTGMDSPLHF,TGTGCCAGCAGCCCCTCCTACAAAACAGGGATGGATTCACCCCTCCACTTT
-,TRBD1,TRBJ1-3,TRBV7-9,CASSPRTGANTIYF,TGTGCCAGCAGCCCTCGGACAGGGGCTAACACCATATATTTT
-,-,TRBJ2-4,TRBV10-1,CASSVRARENIQYF,TGCGCCAGCAGTGTGCGGGCACGGGAAAACATTCAGTACTTC
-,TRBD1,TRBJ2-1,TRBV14,CASSPEQGKIYNEQFF,TGTGCCAGCAGCCCAGAACAGGGGAAGATATACAATGAGCAGTTCTTC
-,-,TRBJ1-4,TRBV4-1,CASSREGGAPDQEKLFF,TGCGCCAGCAGCCGGGAAGGAGGGGCCCCAGACCAGGAAAAACTGTTTTTT
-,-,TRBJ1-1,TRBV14,CASRLAGGTEAFF,TGTGCCAGCAGGTTGGCCGGGGGCACTGAAGCTTTCTTT
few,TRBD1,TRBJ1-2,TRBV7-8,CASSRGQDVGYTF,TGTGCCAGCAGCCGGGGACAGGACGTTGGCTACACCTTC
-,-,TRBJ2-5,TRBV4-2,CASSQDRLVGEETQYF,TGTGCCAGCAGCCAAGATAGACTCGTCGGGGAAGAGACCCAGTACTTC
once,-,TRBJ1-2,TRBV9,CASSTGGPWTVGDYGYTF,TGTGCCAGCAGCACGGGAGGCCCATGGACAGTCGGGGACTATGGCTACACCTTC
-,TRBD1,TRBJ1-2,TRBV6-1,CASSSTGTGNGYTF,TGTGCCAGCAGTTCAACCGGGACAGGGAATGGCTACACCTTC
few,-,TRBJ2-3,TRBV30,CAWRETRDTQYF,TGTGCCTGGAGAGAGACTCGGGATACGCAGTATTTT
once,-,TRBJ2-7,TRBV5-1,CASSFYRDISYEQYF,TGCGCCAGCAGCTTTTACCGGGACATCTCCTACGAGCAGTACTTC
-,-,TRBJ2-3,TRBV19,CASRSTSTDTQYF,TGTGCCAGCCGGTCTACTAGCACAGATACGCAGTATTTT
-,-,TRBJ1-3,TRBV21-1,CAGGRSSGNTIYF,TGTGCCGGGGGGAGGAGCTCTGGAAACACCATATATTTT
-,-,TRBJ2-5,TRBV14,CASSPIAPAETQYF,TGTGCCAGCAGCCCGATAGCTCCCGCGGAGACCCAGTACTTC
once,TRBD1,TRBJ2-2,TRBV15,CATSRETGRNTGELFF,TGTGCCACCAGCAGAGAGACAGGGCGAAACACCGGGGAGCTGTTTTTT
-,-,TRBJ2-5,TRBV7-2,CASSSTRQETQYF,TGTGCCAGCAGCTCGACTCGCCAAGAGACCCAGTACTTC
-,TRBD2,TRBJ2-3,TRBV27,CASTVRTSGRSTDTQYF,TGTGCCAGCACTGTAAGAACTAGCGGGCGAAGCACAGATACGCAGTATTTT
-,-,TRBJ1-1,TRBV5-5,CASSFGAQNTEAFF,TGTGCCAGCAGCTTTGGGGCCCAAAACACTGAAGCTTTCTTT
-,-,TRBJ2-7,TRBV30,CAWSTYRARSSYEQYF,TGTGCCTGGAGTACTTACAGGGCTAGGAGCTCCTACGAGCAGTACTTC
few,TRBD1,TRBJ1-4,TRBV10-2,CASSGAGERGREKLFF,TGCGCCAGCAGTGGGGCTGGGGAGAGGGGGCGAGAAAAACTGTTTTTT